One sample yielded the 30 T cell receptor beta chains listed below, sequenced in a study of T cells in Graves' hyperthyroidism and ophthalmopathy. Amplification targeted TCR beta CDR3 regions from RNA transcripts. With the HTBI primer set, the TCR CDR3 went through a first round of RT-PCR. Using its own MiXCR run on the multiplex PCR reads, TCRdb lists one record per CDR3 protein. The table lists 550,000 to 700,000 distinct CDR3 sequences, around 42% of them singletons. The specimen was peripheral blood or thyroid tissue (not recorded which). These receptors were obtained from an adult woman with Graves' disease, either hyperthyroidism or ophthalmopathy (not recorded which).

This clonotype was counted at least ten times. The chain joins TRBV7-7 to TRBJ2-5, with 8 bases that match TRBD2. In germline, CDR1 is SSHAT, CDR2 FNYEAQ (reference sequence). J lost 5 bases, V lost 4 bases, and 6 bases had no gene match. CDR3 length: 14 residues. CDR3 residues: CASSSSGRGETQYF. CDR3 sequence (DNA): TGTGCCAGCAGCTCTAGCGGGCGCGGGGAGACCCAGTACTTC.

This rearrangement joins TRBV27 to TRBJ2-2; 8 nucleotides agree with TRBD2. The CDR3 consists of 14 residues. V trimming: 5 bases; J trimming: 4 bases; junction bases outside the gene matches: 3. The germline gives CDR1 MNHEY, CDR2 SMNVEV (reference sequence). CDR3 protein: CASSVAGPTGELFF. CDR3 coding DNA: TGTGCCAGCAGTGTAGCGGGACCCACCGGGGAGCTGTTTTTT.

The chain uses TRBV19 and TRBJ1-1, with 8 bases lining up with TRBD1. Trimming at V came to 3 bases and at J to 2 bases, leaving 8 bases not matched to a gene. This CDR3 comprises 16 residues. In germline, CDR1 is LNHDA, CDR2 SQIVND (reference sequence). CDR3 residues: CASSMRSGQGNTEAFF. The DNA for the CDR3 is TGTGCCAGTAGTATGAGATCTGGACAGGGCAACACTGAAGCTTTCTTT.

The chain is built from TRBV20-1 and TRBJ1-1; TRBD1 agrees at 8 bases. V was clipped by 8 bases and J by 7 bases; unmatched bases: 9. CDR1 is DFQATT, CDR2 SNEGSKA, per germline (reference sequence). The CDR3 loop spans 12 amino acids. The CDR3 reads CSSKGGQDEAFF. The CDR3 bases are TGCAGTTCGAAGGGGGGACAGGATGAAGCTTTCTTT.

The chain couples TRBV5-1 to TRBJ2-7, with D perhaps matching TRBD2 (6 bases). The V gene lost 1 base and the J gene lost 2 bases, with 16 bases spanning the gap. Per germline, CDR1 SGHRS and CDR2 YFSETQ. The CDR3 contains 16 residues. The CDR3 region has the DNA TGCGCCAGCAGCTTGTACGCTAGCGAGGCCCCCTACGAGCAGTACTTC. Translating it yields CASSLYASEAPYEQYF.

V usage is TRBV28 and J usage is TRBJ1-1; D is unresolved. Germline loops: CDR1 MDHEN, CDR2 SYDVKM. This CDR3 comprises 13 residues. Trimming cost V 8 bases and J 5 bases, with 15 bases left between them. The CDR3 loop is CASQPGLRTEAFF. As DNA, the CDR3 is TGTGCCAGCCAACCCGGGCTTCGTACTGAAGCTTTCTTT.

The chain links TRBV7-2 to TRBJ1-2; no firm D call. V gave up 4 bases and J gave up 4 bases, with 10 bases separating them. The germline V gene has CDR1 SGHTA and CDR2 FQGNSA. This CDR3 contains 13 residues. The CDR3 DNA reads as TGTGCCAGCAGCTCCCGAGGTCTCTATGGCTACACCTTC. Its translation: CASSSRGLYGYTF.

This clonotype was picked up a small number of times. The rearrangement links TRBV29-1 to TRBJ2-6, with no clear D. The CDR3 is 12 residues long. The V end lost 6 bases, the J end lost 6 bases, and 9 bases lay between the germline ends. From germline, CDR1 is SQVTM and CDR2 ANQGSEA. CDR3 sequence: CSVNVEANVLTF. The CDR3 nucleotides are TGCAGCGTGAACGTAGAGGCCAACGTCCTGACTTTC.

This clonotype was seen at least ten times. J is TRBJ2-7 and V is TRBV2; 7 bases are shared with TRBD1. Germline V CDR1 and CDR2: SNHLY, FYNNEI. J gave up 5 bases and V 0 bases, and 7 bases lay outside the gene matches. The CDR3 has 15 amino acids. The CDR3 coding sequence is TGTGCCAGCAGTGAAGCCCCGACAGGGTTGGACGAGCAGTACTTC. It codes for CASSEAPTGLDEQYF.

CDR3 nucleotides: TGTGCCAGCAGTTTATTGGGCCGGAACCTCGCGACCGGGGAGCTGTTTTTT. As protein: CASSLLGRNLATGELFF. The chain recombines TRBV28 with TRBJ2-2; D not resolved. This CDR3 is built from 17 residues. CDR1 and CDR2 from the germline V gene are MDHEN and SYDVKM. Trimming shortened V by 1 base and J by 5 bases, and 17 bases separated the two germline ends.

This clonotype has ten or more counts. The chain is built from TRBV4-1 and TRBJ2-1; 14 nucleotides line up with TRBD2. V gave up 5 bases and J gave up 8 bases; unmatched junction bases: 8. This CDR3 contains 16 residues. Germline assignment: CDR1 MGHRA and CDR2 YSYEKL. CDR3 region: CASSSSGTSGSDEQFF. CDR3 sequence (DNA): TGCGCCAGCAGCTCATCAGGGACTAGCGGGAGTGATGAGCAGTTCTTC.

The chain employs TRBV7-2 and TRBJ2-7, with TRBD1 identical over 8 bases. The CDR3 is 14 amino acids. The V gene end was trimmed by 4 bases and the J gene end by 11 bases; junction bases not matched to a gene: 13. CDR1 and CDR2 (germline): SGHTA, FQGNSA. The CDR3 nucleotides are TGTGCCAGCAGCTCCCTATTGGGCGGGACAGGAGAGTACTTC. It translates to CASSSLLGGTGEYF. Variable domain in full (rest from reference TRBV7-2 and TRBJ2-7): GAGVSQSPSNKVTEKGKDVELRCDPISGHTALYWYRQSLGQGLEFLIYFQGNSAPDKSGLPSDRFSAERTGGSVSTLTIQRTQQEDSAVYLCASSSLLGGTGEYFGPGTRLTVT.

The chain combines TRBV2 with TRBJ2-7, with D tentatively TRBD2 (7 bases). Trimming took 4 bases from V and 2 from J, leaving 15 bases between them. Germline lookup yields CDR1 SNHLY and CDR2 FYNNEI. This CDR3 comprises 15 residues. The CDR3 region is CASSGGGEFAYEQYF. Here the CDR3 DNA reads TGTGCCAGCAGTGGCGGGGGCGAGTTCGCCTACGAGCAGTACTTC. Full variable domain (missing parts from reference TRBV2 and TRBJ2-7): EPEVTQTPSHQVTQMGQEVILRCVPISNHLYFYWYRQILGQKVEFLVSFYNNEISEKSEIFDDQFSVERPDGSNFTLKIRSTKLEDSAMYFCASSGGGEFAYEQYFGPGTRLTVT.

The chain carries TRBV10-1 and TRBJ2-1; 8 positions match TRBD2. The CDR3 contains 14 residues. Germline V gene data show CDR1 as WNHNN and CDR2 as SYGVQD (reference sequence). Trimming at V came to 5 bases and at J to 9 bases, leaving 9 bases not matched to a gene. CDR3 loop: CASSSAREAPEQFF. The CDR3, as DNA: TGCGCCAGCAGTAGTGCGCGGGAGGCGCCTGAGCAGTTCTTC.

The V gene is TRBV28, the J gene TRBJ1-1; the match to TRBD1 covers 9 bases. With 5 bases clipped from V and 7 bases from J, the junction kept 5 bases outside the gene matches. CDR3 length: 13 amino acids. CDR1 is MDHEN, CDR2 SYDVKM, per germline. The CDR3 region has the DNA TGTGCCAGCAGTCTGGGACAGGGAGTTGAAGCTTTCTTT. Its translation is CASSLGQGVEAFF.

The chain recombines TRBV29-1 with TRBJ2-2; 10 bases match TRBD1. V dropped 1 base and J dropped 5; count of bases not matched to a gene: 1. This CDR3 region has 14 residues. Looked up from germline, CDR1 is SQVTM and CDR2 is ANQGSEA. The CDR3 protein is CSVEGDRGTGELFF. The CDR3 DNA reads TGCAGCGTTGAAGGGGACAGGGGTACCGGGGAGCTGTTTTTT.

Details on this clonotype: This could be a read error, since a much larger clone is one nucleotide away. The CDR3 nucleotides read TGTGCCATCAGTGACGGGGTGGACGGGGAGCTGTTTTTT. Its protein product is CAISDGVDGELFF. The chain employs TRBV10-3 and TRBJ2-2; TRBD2 is a possible D gene (5 bases). This CDR3 region has 13 residues. CDR1 is ENHRY, CDR2 SYGVKD, per germline. The ends were cut back, 3 bases at V and 7 bases at J, with 9 bases in the middle.

The chain joins TRBV10-3 to TRBJ2-5; the D gene is possibly TRBD2 (7 bases). Trimming removed 8 bases from V and 5 bases from J, with 33 bases in between. This CDR3 is built from 19 residues. The V gene's germline CDR1 is ENHRY and CDR2 SYGVKD. Here the CDR3 DNA reads TGTGCCATCGGGGGGCCTGCGAACACCGGGGAGGGGATGATGGAGACCCAGTACTTC. Amino acid sequence: CAIGGPANTGEGMMETQYF.

This clonotype occurred once. The J gene is TRBJ2-5, the V gene TRBV7-8, with TRBD1 matching 7 bases. V lost 5 bases and J lost 0; bases outside the gene matches: 9. The CDR3 consists of 16 residues. The germline V gene has CDR1 SGHVS and CDR2 FQNEAQ. The CDR3 sequence is CASSEGTVLYQETQYF. CDR3 bases: TGTGCCAGCAGCGAGGGGACAGTTCTTTACCAAGAGACCCAGTACTTC.

This clonotype was recorded many times. V gene TRBV5-1 combines with J gene TRBJ2-2; 14 nucleotides align to TRBD2. Per germline, CDR1 SGHRS and CDR2 YFSETQ. V shed 0 bases, J shed 1 base, and the junction held 8 bases outside the gene matches. The CDR3 contains 20 residues. DNA of the CDR3: TGCGCCAGCAGCTTGGGTCAAGGACTAGCGGGAGGCGTGAACACCGGGGAGCTGTTTTTT. This translates into CASSLGQGLAGGVNTGELFF.

The chain is built from TRBV20-1 and TRBJ2-5; D gene unclear. V lost 1 base and J lost 7, with 19 bases in between. CDR1 is DFQATT and CDR2 is SNEGSKA in the germline V gene (reference sequence). This CDR3 comprises 15 residues. CDR3 sequence: CSARATSDIRGTQYF. The CDR3 DNA follows: TGCAGTGCTAGAGCTACCTCTGACATCAGAGGGACCCAGTACTTC.

CDR3 amino acids: CASSYGLTGGNTEAFF. CDR3 nucleotide sequence: TGTGCCAGCAGTTACGGGTTGACAGGGGGGAACACTGAAGCTTTCTTT. The chain joins TRBV6-5 to TRBJ1-1; TRBD1 matches at 9 bases. V trimming: 2 bases; J trimming: 1 base; junction bases outside the gene matches: 5. This CDR3 contains 16 residues. Germline V lookup: CDR1 MNHEY, CDR2 SVGAGI.

Concerning this clonotype: As the CDR3 is not closed by the conserved phenylalanine or tryptophan, this likely results from a read error. Here the CDR3 reads CVSSITPTDEQYL. The DNA for the CDR3 is TGTGTCAGCAGCATCACTCCGACGGACGAGCAGTACCTC. V is TRBV7-3 and J is TRBJ2-7, with unresolved D. This CDR3 region has 13 residues. Germline CDR1 SGHTA, CDR2 FQGTGA.

The chain uses TRBV7-2 and TRBJ1-6, with D possibly being TRBD1 (5 bases). V lost 4 bases to trimming and J lost 5 bases, with 9 bases between them. Germline CDR1 is SGHTA and CDR2 is FQGNSA. There are 14 residues in the CDR3. As DNA, the CDR3 is TGTGCCAGCAGCTCATCCAGGGATAATTCACCCCTCCACTTT. Amino acids: CASSSSRDNSPLHF.

DNA for the CDR3: TGTGCCAGCAGAGTGACAGGGGGCGGCTACACCTTC. Protein sequence: CASRVTGGGYTF. V is TRBV2 and J is TRBJ1-2; 10 bases agree with TRBD1. The germline V gene has CDR1 SNHLY and CDR2 FYNNEI. V dropped 6 bases and J dropped 8; count of bases not matched to a gene: 3. CDR3 length: 12 residues.

This clonotype was seen many times. The chain combines TRBV11-2 with TRBJ2-2; D may be TRBD1 (8 bases). The CDR3 has 16 residues. The V end was cut by 2 bases, the J end by 4 bases, with 14 bases between. Per the germline V gene, CDR1 is SGHAT and CDR2 is FQNNGV. CDR3 protein: CASSLTYRGGTGELFF. CDR3 sequence (DNA): TGTGCCAGCAGCTTAACTTACAGGGGGGGCACCGGGGAGCTGTTTTTT.

The table lists this clonotype with a few counts. The gene calls are TRBV28 and TRBJ1-3, with no clear D. V gave up 5 bases and J gave up 3 bases, with 11 bases separating them. Germline V CDR1 and CDR2: MDHEN, SYDVKM. CDR3 length: 14 residues. The CDR3 DNA follows: TGTGCCAGCAGTGGACCCTCGTTTGGAAACACCATATATTTT. It yields the protein CASSGPSFGNTIYF.

This clonotype was observed a few times. The chain uses TRBV7-9 and TRBJ1-5; no clear D. This CDR3 is built from 14 residues. V shed 4 bases and J shed 6 bases, with 13 bases lying between them. Looked up from germline, CDR1 is SEHNR and CDR2 is FQNEAQ (reference sequence). The CDR3 spells CASSSFTEIQPQHF. The CDR3 region has the DNA TGTGCCAGCAGCTCTTTTACCGAGATTCAGCCCCAGCATTTT.

The rearrangement joins TRBV6-1 to TRBJ2-3; 7 bases line up with TRBD1. In germline, CDR1 is MNHNS, CDR2 SASEGT. The CDR3 contains 14 residues. J was trimmed by 6 bases and V by 6 bases; bases with no gene match: 9. The CDR3 bases are TGTGCCAGCAGCCAAGACAGGGCGGCTGATACGCAGTATTTT. Its translation: CASSQDRAADTQYF.

In this sample, this clonotype turned up many times. This chain uses TRBV5-6 with TRBJ2-2; tentative D call: TRBD2 (6 bases). The CDR3 covers 14 residues. V gave up 4 bases and J gave up 3 bases, with 10 bases separating them. Germline values: CDR1 SGHDT, CDR2 YYEEEE. CDR3 loop: CASSLGGHTGELFF. DNA of the CDR3: TGTGCCAGCAGCCTGGGAGGCCACACCGGGGAGCTGTTTTTT.